This T cell receptor (beta chain) appears in the sequencing data of a study of cytomegalovirus exposure and HLA in healthy donors. PCR involved 60 Vbeta and 13 Jbeta primers. The protocol was immunoSEQ multiplex PCR, while the TCRdb copy is restricted to in-frame clones and leaves out a portion. The repertoire holds some 120,000 clones, with about 10% as singletons. This clone was counted only a few times. Its antigen is currently unknown. Study-level findings and limits: Earlier analysis found most TCR beta V segments productive about 90% or about 30% of the time. The number of N-insertions in an Asian-associated ancestry cluster was reportedly below the 666-donor mean in a later analysis. Some V segments could not be told apart, so they were left out, TRBV6-2 and TRBV6-3 among them. Accurate predictions that matched the HLA-A and HLA-B alleles of most subjects were reportedly made from TCR beta sequences.

Trimming cost V 2 bases and J 4 bases, with 10 bases left between them. The CDR3 loop spans 13 amino acids. Looked up from germline, CDR1 is SQVTM and CDR2 is ANQGSEA. The TCR was taken from a man aged 30 to 45 in good health and CMV-seronegative. Material for sequencing was PBMCs. The rearrangement joins TRBV29-1 to TRBJ2-3, with D perhaps matching TRBD1 (5 bases). DNA of the CDR3: TGCAGCGTTGAATGGCAGGGTCCAGATACGCAGTATTTT. Encoded protein: CSVEWQGPDTQYF.